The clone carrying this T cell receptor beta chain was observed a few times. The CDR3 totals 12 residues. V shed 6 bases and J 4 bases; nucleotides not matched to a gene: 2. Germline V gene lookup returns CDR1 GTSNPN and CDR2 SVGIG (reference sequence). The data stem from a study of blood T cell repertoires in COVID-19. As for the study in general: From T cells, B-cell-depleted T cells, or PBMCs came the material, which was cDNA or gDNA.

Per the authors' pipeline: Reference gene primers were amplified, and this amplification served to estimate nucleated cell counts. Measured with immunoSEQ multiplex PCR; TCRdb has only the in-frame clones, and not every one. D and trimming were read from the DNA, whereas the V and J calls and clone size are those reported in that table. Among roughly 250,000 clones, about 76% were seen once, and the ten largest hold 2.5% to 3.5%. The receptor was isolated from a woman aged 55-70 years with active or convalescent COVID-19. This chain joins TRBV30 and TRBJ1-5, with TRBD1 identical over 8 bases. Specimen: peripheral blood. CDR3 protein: CACTGGNQPQHF. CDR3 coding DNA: TGTGCCTGTACAGGGGGGAATCAGCCCCAGCATTTT.